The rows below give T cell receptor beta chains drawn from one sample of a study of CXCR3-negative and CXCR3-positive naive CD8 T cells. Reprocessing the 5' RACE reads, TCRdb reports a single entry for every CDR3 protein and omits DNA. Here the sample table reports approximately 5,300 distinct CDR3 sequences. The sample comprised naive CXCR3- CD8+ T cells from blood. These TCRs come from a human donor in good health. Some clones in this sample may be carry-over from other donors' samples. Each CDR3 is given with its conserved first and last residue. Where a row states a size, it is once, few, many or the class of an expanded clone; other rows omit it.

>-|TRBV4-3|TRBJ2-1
CSSSLGANEQFF
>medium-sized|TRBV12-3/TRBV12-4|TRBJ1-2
CASSLSVPFSGTLGYGYTF
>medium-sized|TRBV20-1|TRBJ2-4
CSARSGLRGRNIQYF
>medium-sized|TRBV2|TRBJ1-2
CASSEMGQPDYGYTF
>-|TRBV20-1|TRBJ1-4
CSARAGAATNEKLFF
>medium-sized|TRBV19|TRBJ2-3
CASSGGTSTDTQYF
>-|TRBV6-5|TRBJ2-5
CASSYSAGRQETQYF
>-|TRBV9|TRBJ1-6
CASSEAGRTNSPLHF
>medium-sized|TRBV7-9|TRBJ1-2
CASSSDRGDYGYTF
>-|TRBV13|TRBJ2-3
CASSSTADTQYF
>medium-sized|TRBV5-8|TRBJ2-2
CASSLTRQDPTGELFF
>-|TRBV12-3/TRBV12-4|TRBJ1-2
CASSGGTADGYTF
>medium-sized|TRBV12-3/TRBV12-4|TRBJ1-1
CASSLESTNTEAFF
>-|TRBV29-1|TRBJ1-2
CSVESRRAGGAYGYTF
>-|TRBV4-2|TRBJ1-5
CASSQGAQPQHF
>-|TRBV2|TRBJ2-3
CASSDGTGLDTQYF
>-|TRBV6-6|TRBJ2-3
CASSYGAATDTQYF
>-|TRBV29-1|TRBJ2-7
CSVVSHTGTHYEQYF
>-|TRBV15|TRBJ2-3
CATSSTGGYTDTQYF
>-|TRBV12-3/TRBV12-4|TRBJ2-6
CASSFTRSGANVLTF
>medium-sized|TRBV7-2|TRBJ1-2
CAIRGRAGSYGYTF
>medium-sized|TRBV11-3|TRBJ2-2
CASSFTPTGELFF
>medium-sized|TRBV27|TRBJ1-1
CASSPLPGTGNTEAFF
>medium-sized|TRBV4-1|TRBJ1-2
CASSQDLRQHYGYTF
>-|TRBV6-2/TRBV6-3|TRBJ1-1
CASSYMAGLNTEAFF
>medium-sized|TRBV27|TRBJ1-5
CASSLSNPGSGQPQHF
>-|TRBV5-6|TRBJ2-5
CASSLADLQETQYF
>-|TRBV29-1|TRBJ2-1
CSVGFLSSYNEQFF
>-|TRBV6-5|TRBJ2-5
CASSSLDGASLPQYF
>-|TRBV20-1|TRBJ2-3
CSAGSLRGSVTDTQYF
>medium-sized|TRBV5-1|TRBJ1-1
CASSLGPEAFF
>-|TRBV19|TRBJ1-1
CASDQGSDTEAFF
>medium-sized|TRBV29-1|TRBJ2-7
CSVAQGNEQYF
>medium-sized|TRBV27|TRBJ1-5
CASSLFGGDQPQHF
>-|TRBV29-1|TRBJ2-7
CSVEGLAGAPFETQYF
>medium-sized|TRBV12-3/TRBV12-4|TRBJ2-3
CASSFPGTSGNTDTQYF
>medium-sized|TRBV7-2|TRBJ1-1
CASSLGSQGSGTEAFF
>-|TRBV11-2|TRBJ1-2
CASSSGQGPNYGYTF
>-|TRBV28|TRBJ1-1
CASSLAGSAEAFF